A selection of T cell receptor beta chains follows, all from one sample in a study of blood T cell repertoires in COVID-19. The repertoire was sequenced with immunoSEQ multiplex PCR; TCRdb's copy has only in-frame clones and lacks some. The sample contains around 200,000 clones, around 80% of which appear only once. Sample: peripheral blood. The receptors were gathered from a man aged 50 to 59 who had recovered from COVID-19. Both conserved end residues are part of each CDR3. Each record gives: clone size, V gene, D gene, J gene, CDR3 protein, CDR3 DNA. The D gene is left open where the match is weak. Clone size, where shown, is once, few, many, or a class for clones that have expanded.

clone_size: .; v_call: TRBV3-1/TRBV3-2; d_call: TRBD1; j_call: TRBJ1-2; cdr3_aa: CASSEQGIANYGYTF; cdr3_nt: TGTGCCAGCAGCGAACAGGGGATTGCTAACTATGGCTACACCTTC
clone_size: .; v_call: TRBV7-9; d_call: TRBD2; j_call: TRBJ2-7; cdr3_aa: CASSFSGFSYEQYF; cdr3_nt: TGTGCCAGCAGCTTTAGCGGGTTCTCCTACGAGCAGTACTTC
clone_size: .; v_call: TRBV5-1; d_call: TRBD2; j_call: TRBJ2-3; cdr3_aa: CASSLTGLADTDTQYF; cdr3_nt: TGCGCCAGCAGCCTAACGGGACTAGCGGACACAGATACGCAGTATTTT
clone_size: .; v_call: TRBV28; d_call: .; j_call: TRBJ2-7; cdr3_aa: CASSLERYSDEQYF; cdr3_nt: TGTGCCAGCAGTTTAGAGCGGTACTCGGACGAGCAGTACTTC
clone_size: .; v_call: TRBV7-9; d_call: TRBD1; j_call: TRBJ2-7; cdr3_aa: CASSSSGTGYEQYF; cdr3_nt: TGTGCCAGCAGCTCCTCCGGGACAGGCTACGAGCAGTACTTC
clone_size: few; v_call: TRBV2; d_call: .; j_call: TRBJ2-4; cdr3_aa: CASSQGPLDIQYF; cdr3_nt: TGTGCCAGCAGTCAGGGGCCCCTGGACATTCAGTACTTC
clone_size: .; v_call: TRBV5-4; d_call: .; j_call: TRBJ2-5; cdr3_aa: CASRRDSQETQYF; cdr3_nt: TGTGCCAGCAGACGGGACTCTCAAGAGACCCAGTACTTC
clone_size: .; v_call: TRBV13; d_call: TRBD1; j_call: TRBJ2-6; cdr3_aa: CASSLLTGTVSGANVLTF; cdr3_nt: TGTGCCAGCAGCCTACTTACCGGGACAGTCTCTGGGGCCAACGTCCTGACTTTC
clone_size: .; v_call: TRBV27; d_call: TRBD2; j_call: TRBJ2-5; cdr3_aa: CASWPGLAGGPETQYF; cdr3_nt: TGTGCCAGCTGGCCTGGGCTAGCGGGAGGGCCAGAGACCCAGTACTTC
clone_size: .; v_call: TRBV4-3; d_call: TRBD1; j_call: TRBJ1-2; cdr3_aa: CASSQDGAGGVMRGYTF; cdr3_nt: TGCGCCAGCAGCCAAGATGGAGCAGGGGGCGTCATGAGGGGCTACACCTTC
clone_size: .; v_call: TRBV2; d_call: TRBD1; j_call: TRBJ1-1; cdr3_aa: CASRPGTGGPRMNTEAFF; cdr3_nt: TGTGCCAGCAGACCCGGGACAGGGGGCCCCCGGATGAACACTGAAGCTTTCTTT
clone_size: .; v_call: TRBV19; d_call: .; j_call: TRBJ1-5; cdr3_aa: CASSMFDTPGQPQHF; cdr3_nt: TGTGCCAGTAGTATGTTCGACACACCAGGGCAGCCCCAGCATTTT
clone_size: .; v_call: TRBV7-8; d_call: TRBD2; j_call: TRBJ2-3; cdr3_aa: CASSSTGGAGTTDTQYF; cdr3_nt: TGTGCCAGCAGCTCGACGGGAGGGGCGGGAACCACAGATACGCAGTATTTT
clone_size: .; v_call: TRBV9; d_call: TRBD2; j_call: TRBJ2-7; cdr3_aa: CASSVDIGGRVGAEQYF; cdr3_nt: TGTGCCAGCAGCGTAGATATCGGCGGGAGGGTAGGCGCCGAGCAGTACTTC
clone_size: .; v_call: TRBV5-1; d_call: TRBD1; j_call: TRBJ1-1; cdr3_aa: CASSSIQGAATEAFF; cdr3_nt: TGCGCCAGCAGCTCAATACAGGGGGCGGCCACTGAAGCTTTCTTT
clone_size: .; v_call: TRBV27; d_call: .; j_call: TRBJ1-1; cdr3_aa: CASSGRGVPEAFF; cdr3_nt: TGTGCCAGCAGTGGCCGCGGGGTCCCTGAAGCTTTCTTT
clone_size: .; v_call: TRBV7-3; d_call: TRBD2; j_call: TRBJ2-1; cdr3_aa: CASTSGEYNEQFF; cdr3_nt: TGTGCCAGCACTAGCGGGGAATACAATGAGCAGTTCTTC
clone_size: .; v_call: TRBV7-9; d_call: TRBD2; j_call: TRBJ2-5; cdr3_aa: CASSFVGGETQYF; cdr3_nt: TGTGCCAGCAGCTTTGTGGGGGGGGAGACCCAGTACTTC
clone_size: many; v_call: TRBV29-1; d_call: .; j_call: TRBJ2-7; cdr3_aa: CSVEQSGSSYEQYF; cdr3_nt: TGCAGCGTTGAGCAAAGCGGCAGCTCCTACGAGCAGTACTTC
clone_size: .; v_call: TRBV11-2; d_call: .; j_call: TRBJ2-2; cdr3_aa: CASSQGAGSTGELFF; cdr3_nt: TGTGCCAGCAGCCAAGGGGCCGGGAGCACCGGGGAGCTGTTTTTT
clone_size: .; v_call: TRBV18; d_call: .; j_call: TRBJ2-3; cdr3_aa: CASSPLRGSTDTQYF; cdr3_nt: TGTGCCAGCTCACCACTTCGCGGGAGCACAGATACGCAGTATTTT
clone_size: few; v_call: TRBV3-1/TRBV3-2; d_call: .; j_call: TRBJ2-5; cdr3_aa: CASSHSNRGRRSSETQYF; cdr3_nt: TGTGCCAGCAGCCACTCAAACCGGGGGAGGCGGAGTTCCGAGACCCAGTACTTC